This record covers a single T cell receptor (beta chain). Its target is unknown. The germline gives CDR1 MNHEY, CDR2 SVGAGI. CDR3 length equals 16 residues. The V gene lost 2 bases and the J gene lost 2 bases, with 15 bases spanning the gap. This entry comes from a study of T cell responses to AZD1222 COVID-19 vaccine. Study-wide findings and caveats: The peak T cell response came first, and repertoires were sampled only after it.

Here immunoSEQ multiplex PCR was the method, and the copy in TCRdb shows in-frame clones only, minus some. Here the sample spans 65,000 to 85,000 clones, less than 90% being singletons. This receptor was identified in an adult in good health. Source: peripheral blood, taken on day 0 of AZD1222 vaccination. The J gene is TRBJ2-5, the V gene TRBV6-5; the D gene is possibly TRBD1 (5 bases). CDR3 DNA sequence: TGTGCCAGCAGTTACCAAGGCGACAGCAGTCAAGAGACCCAGTACTTC. Protein sequence: CASSYQGDSSQETQYF.